This TCR beta chain was observed in a study of CD8 T cells in ankylosing spondylitis. Findings and limits, study-wide: A subset of motif variants has previously been described in the synovial fluid and blood of reactive arthritis. Ankylosing spondylitis blood seemed to carry a telltale TCR beta motif made of several highly homologous variants. Reportedly, disease-linked clones are significantly enriched in ankylosing spondylitis patients' matched synovial fluid.

This clonotype was counted at least ten times. Its antigen is unknown. Looked up from germline, CDR1 is SGHRS and CDR2 is YFSETQ. V was pared by 4 bases and J by 5 bases, with 8 bases of the junction left unmatched. CDR3 length: 16 residues. Quantitative 5'-RACE with molecular barcodes was used to make the TCR beta libraries. TCRdb itself ran the 5' RACE reads through MiXCR, one entry per CDR3 protein. Altogether around 490,000 distinct CDR3 sequences are present, approximately 5% being singletons, with the ten largest covering 3.5%. The receptor was derived from a male donor with ankylosing spondylitis. The chain uses TRBV5-1 and TRBJ2-1; 11 positions agree with TRBD2. Input material: blood, either unsorted or a sorted T cell fraction (not recorded which). In nucleotides, the CDR3 is TGCGCCAGCAGCCTACTAGCGGGAGCTTTCGACAATGAGCAGTTCTTC. It encodes CASSLLAGAFDNEQFF.